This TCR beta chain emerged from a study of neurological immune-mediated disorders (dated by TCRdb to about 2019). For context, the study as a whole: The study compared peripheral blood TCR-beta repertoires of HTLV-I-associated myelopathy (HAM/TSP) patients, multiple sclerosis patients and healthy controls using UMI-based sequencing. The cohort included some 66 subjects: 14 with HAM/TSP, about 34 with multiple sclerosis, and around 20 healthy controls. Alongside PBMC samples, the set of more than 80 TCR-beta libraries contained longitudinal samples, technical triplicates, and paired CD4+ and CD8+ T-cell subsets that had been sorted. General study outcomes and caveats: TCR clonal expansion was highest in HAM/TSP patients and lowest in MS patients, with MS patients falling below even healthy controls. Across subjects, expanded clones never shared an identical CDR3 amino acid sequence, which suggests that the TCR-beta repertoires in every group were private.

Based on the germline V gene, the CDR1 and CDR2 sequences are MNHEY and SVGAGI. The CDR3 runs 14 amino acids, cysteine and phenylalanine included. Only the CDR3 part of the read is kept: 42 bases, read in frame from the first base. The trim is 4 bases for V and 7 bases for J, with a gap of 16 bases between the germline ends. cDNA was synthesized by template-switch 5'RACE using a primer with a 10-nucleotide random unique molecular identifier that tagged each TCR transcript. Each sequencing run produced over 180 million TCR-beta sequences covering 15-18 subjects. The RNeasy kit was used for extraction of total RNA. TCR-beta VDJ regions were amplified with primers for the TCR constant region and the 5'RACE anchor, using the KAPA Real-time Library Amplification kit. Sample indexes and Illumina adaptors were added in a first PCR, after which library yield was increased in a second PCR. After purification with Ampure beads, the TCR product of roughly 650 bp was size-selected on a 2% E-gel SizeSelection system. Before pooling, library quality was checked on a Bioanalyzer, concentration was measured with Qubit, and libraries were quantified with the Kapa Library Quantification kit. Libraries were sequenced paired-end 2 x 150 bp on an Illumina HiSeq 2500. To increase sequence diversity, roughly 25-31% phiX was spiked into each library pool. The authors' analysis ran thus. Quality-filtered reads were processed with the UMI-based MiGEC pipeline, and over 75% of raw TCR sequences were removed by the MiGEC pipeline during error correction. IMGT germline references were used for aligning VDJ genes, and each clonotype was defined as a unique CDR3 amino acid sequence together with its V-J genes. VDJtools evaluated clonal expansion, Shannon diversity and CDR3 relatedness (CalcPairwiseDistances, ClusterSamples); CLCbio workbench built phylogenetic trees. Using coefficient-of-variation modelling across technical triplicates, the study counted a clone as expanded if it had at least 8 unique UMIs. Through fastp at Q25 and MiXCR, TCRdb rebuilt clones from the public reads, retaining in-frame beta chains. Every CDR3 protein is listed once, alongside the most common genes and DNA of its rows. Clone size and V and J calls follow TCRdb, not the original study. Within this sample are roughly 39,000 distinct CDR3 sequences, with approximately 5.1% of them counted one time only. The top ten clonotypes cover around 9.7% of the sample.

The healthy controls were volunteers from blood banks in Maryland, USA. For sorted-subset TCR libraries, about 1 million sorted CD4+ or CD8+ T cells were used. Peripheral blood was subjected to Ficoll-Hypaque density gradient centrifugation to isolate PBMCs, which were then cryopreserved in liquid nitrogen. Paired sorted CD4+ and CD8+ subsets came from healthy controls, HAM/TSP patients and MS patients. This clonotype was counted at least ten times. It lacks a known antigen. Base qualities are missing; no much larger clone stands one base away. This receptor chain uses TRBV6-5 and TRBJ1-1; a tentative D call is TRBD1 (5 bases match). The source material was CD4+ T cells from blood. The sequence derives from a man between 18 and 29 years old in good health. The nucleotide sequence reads TGTGCCAGCAGTTCCATTCAGGGTCTGTTTGAAGCTTTCTTT. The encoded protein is CASSSIQGLFEAFF.